Presented here are 28 T cell receptor beta chains from one specimen sequenced in a study of control samples from healthy donors and cancer patients. The assay was immunoSEQ multiplex PCR, and TCRdb's table has in-frame clones only and misses some. The sample gives 150,000 or so clones, 93% of which show up once; 5.5% to 7.5% is in the top ten. The sample was blood. These receptors were taken from a man younger than 35 in good health.

CDR3 sequence (DNA): TGTGCCATCAGTGAGTCCGGGGGATCGAACACTGAAGCTTTCTTT. Its translation: CAISESGGSNTEAFF. The gene calls are TRBV10-3 and TRBJ1-1; possibly TRBD1 for D (5 bases). Deletions cut 0 bases from V and 1 base from J, with 9 bases between. The germline V gene encodes CDR1 ENHRY and CDR2 SYGVKD. CDR3 length: 15 residues.

The rearrangement joins TRBV29-1 to TRBJ1-1; tentative D call: TRBD1 (6 bases). Trimming left V 0 bases short and J 2 bases short, with 13 bases between. Germline V CDR1 and CDR2: SQVTM, ANQGSEA. This CDR3 has 15 amino acids. CDR3 protein: CSVEDAGRGNTEAFF. CDR3 in DNA: TGCAGCGTTGAAGACGCGGGCAGGGGAAACACTGAAGCTTTCTTT. The full variable domain, in which reference TRBV29-1 and TRBJ1-1 provide the parts outside the CDR3, is SAVISQKPSRDICQRGTSLTIQCQVDSQVTMMFWYRQQPGQSLTLIATANQGSEATYESGFVIDKFPISRPNLTFSTLTVSNMSPEDSSIYLCSVEDAGRGNTEAFFGQGTRLTVV.

The V call is TRBV7-2, the J call TRBJ2-1; 11 bases match TRBD2. Germline V gene lookup returns CDR1 SGHTA and CDR2 FQGNSA. This CDR3 contains 17 residues. J gave up 9 bases and V 5 bases, and 15 bases lay outside the gene matches. The CDR3 region has the DNA TGTGCCAGCAGCCCGATCAAATTAGCGGGGGGGATGGTTGAGCAGTTCTTC. It encodes CASSPIKLAGGMVEQFF.

This chain links TRBV25-1 with TRBJ2-7; D perhaps matches TRBD2 (6 bases). This CDR3 contains 13 residues. Germline V lookup: CDR1 MGHDK, CDR2 SYGVNS. The germline V and J ends were trimmed by 6 bases and 1 base, with 10 bases remaining between them. The CDR3 DNA is TGTGCCAGCAGACGGGACTTGTCCTACGAGCAGTACTTC. Translating gives CASRRDLSYEQYF.

The J gene is TRBJ1-4, the V gene TRBV6-6; no firm D call. This CDR3 has 16 residues. Germline V CDR1 and CDR2: MNHNY, SVGAGI (reference sequence). Trimming took off 0 bases at V and 7 bases at J, with 15 bases between the two ends. The CDR3, as DNA: TGTGCCAGCAGTTACTCGACGCCAGCGTCGAGTGAAAAACTGTTTTTT. Amino acids: CASSYSTPASSEKLFF.

The CDR3 loop is CASSYGGLGDSPLHF. In DNA form, the CDR3 reads TGTGCCAGCAGCTACGGGGGCTTGGGAGATTCACCCCTCCACTTT. This sequence joins TRBV7-9 and TRBJ1-6; maybe TRBD1 (6 bases). Trimming pared 4 bases from V and 8 bases from J, leaving 15 bases between. The length of the CDR3 is 15 residues. Germline values: CDR1 SEHNR, CDR2 FQNEAQ (reference sequence).

V gene TRBV7-2 combines with J gene TRBJ2-3, with 10 bases aligning to TRBD2. There are 18 residues in the CDR3. Trimming at V came to 2 bases and at J to 0 bases, leaving 8 bases not matched to a gene. Germline V gene lookup returns CDR1 SGHTA and CDR2 FQGNSA. DNA for the CDR3: TGTGCCAGCAGCTTATGGGGTAGCGGGGGGACCAGCACAGATACGCAGTATTTT. This sequence encodes CASSLWGSGGTSTDTQYF.

V usage is TRBV29-1 and J usage is TRBJ2-2, with unresolved D. V was pared by 4 bases and J by 0 bases, with 12 bases between. The CDR3 extends over 15 amino acids. The germline V gene encodes CDR1 SQVTM and CDR2 ANQGSEA. The CDR3 reads CSVGGWAPNTGELFF. The CDR3 DNA is TGCAGCGTTGGAGGTTGGGCGCCGAACACCGGGGAGCTGTTTTTT.

This clone has a single count. V gene TRBV27 combines with J gene TRBJ1-2, with D hard to call. Germline CDR1 is MNHEY and CDR2 is SMNVEV (reference sequence). CDR3 length: 14 residues. Trimming stripped 3 bases from V and 6 bases from J, with 14 bases between. The CDR3 nucleotides are TGTGCCAGCAGTTTCAACCCGATTGGTGATGGCTACACCTTC. Residues: CASSFNPIGDGYTF.

The chain recombines TRBV5-1 with TRBJ2-2; 15 bases map to TRBD2. CDR1 is SGHRS and CDR2 is YFSETQ in the germline V gene. This CDR3 contains 15 residues. V lost 4 bases, J lost 5 bases, and 0 bases stayed unmatched. CDR3 nucleotide sequence: TGCGCCAGCAGCGGGACTAGCGGGGGGACCGGGGAGCTGTTTTTT. It is translated as CASSGTSGGTGELFF.

The rearrangement links TRBV5-1 to TRBJ2-7, with 7 bases fitting TRBD1. This CDR3 has 14 residues. J was trimmed by 7 bases and V by 3 bases; bases with no gene match: 10. CDR1 is SGHRS and CDR2 is YFSETQ in the germline V gene. The CDR3: CASSSGQRQGEQYF. CDR3 sequence (DNA): TGCGCCAGCAGCTCTGGACAACGACAGGGAGAGCAGTACTTC. Full variable domain (remainder filled in from reference TRBV5-1 and TRBJ2-7): KAGVTQTPRYLIKTRGQQVTLSCSPISGHRSVSWYQQTPGQGLQFLFEYFSETQRNKGNFPGRFSGRQFSNSRSEMNVSTLELGDSALYLCASSSGQRQGEQYFGPGTRLTVT.

The chain uses TRBV5-4 and TRBJ2-1; 8 bases fit TRBD2. V lost 4 bases to trimming and J lost 9 bases; unmatched junction nucleotides: 9. The CDR3 runs 14 residues. Germline assignment: CDR1 SGHNT and CDR2 YYREEE (reference sequence). The CDR3 DNA follows: TGTGCCAGCAGCCAACACGGGGGGGGCACTGAGCAGTTCTTC. It is translated as CASSQHGGGTEQFF.

V and J are TRBV27 and TRBJ2-6, with unresolved D. The germline V gene has CDR1 MNHEY and CDR2 SMNVEV (reference sequence). Trimming removed 5 bases from V and 6 bases from J, with 8 bases in between. The CDR3 sequence is 13 residues long. CDR3 nucleotides: TGTGCCAGCAGTCCCAATGAGGCCAACGTCCTGACTTTC. Its protein product is CASSPNEANVLTF.

The rearrangement links TRBV7-9 to TRBJ2-7, with TRBD2 identical over 10 bases. The CDR3 has 19 residues. V lost 5 bases, J lost 2 bases, and 18 bases stayed unmatched. Germline-derived CDR1 and CDR2 are SEHNR and FQNEAQ (reference sequence). For the CDR3, the DNA is TGTGCCAGCAGCCTGGAGAGGGCTAGCGGGAGTGAGCCCCCCTACGAGCAGTACTTC. Protein sequence: CASSLERASGSEPPYEQYF.

This rearrangement joins TRBV4-1 to TRBJ1-5; TRBD1 agrees at 7 bases. Germline V CDR1 and CDR2: MGHRA, YSYEKL. This CDR3 has 15 amino acids. The J segment lost 6 bases and the V segment lost 4 bases, leaving 9 bases of the junction unmatched. CDR3 coding DNA: TGCGCCAGCAGCCCCCGCCAGGGGGGAAGTCAGCCCCAGCATTTT. Translation gives CASSPRQGGSQPQHF.

This clone was counted many times. V gene TRBV14 combines with J gene TRBJ2-5; D remains ambiguous. V was trimmed by 1 base and J by 5 bases, leaving 14 bases between them. The CDR3 totals 15 residues. CDR1 is SGHDN and CDR2 is FVKESK in the germline V gene. CDR3 sequence (DNA): TGTGCCAGCAGCCAAGGTTTTCTGAATAGGGAGACCCAGTACTTC. It encodes CASSQGFLNRETQYF.

The chain is built from TRBV21-1 and TRBJ1-1. TRBV21-1 is assigned pseudogene status. This CDR3 is 13 amino acids long. CDR3 loop: CASSEGVNTEAFF. In nucleotides, the CDR3 is TGTGCCAGCAGCGAAGGGGTGAACACTGAAGCTTTCTTT.

The chain combines TRBV18 with TRBJ2-2; the D gene is possibly TRBD1 (5 bases). There are 16 residues in the CDR3. V was pared by 5 bases and J by 4 bases, with 17 bases between. Germline V gene lookup returns CDR1 KGHSH and CDR2 LQKENI. Here the CDR3 reads CASSKDAPGSTGELFF. CDR3 nucleotides: TGTGCCAGCTCAAAAGACGCGCCAGGGTCCACCGGGGAGCTGTTTTTT.

The chain recombines TRBV19 with TRBJ1-2, with D perhaps TRBD1 (5 bases). V was shortened by 9 bases and J by 5 bases, with 13 bases between the two germline ends. The CDR3 spans 12 residues. Germline-derived CDR1 and CDR2 are LNHDA and SQIVND (reference sequence). CDR3 region: CASGQGRYGYTF. Written as DNA, the CDR3 is TGTGCCAGCGGGCAGGGACGATATGGCTACACCTTC.

The rearrangement uses TRBV6-5 and TRBJ2-1; D perhaps matches TRBD1 (5 bases). The CDR3 is 14 residues long. The V gene's germline CDR1 is MNHEY and CDR2 SVGAGI. The ends were cut back, 5 bases at V and 0 bases at J, with 8 bases in the middle. In nucleotides, the CDR3 is TGTGCCAGCAGTCGACAGAGCTCCTACAATGAGCAGTTCTTC. Translation gives CASSRQSSYNEQFF.

The chain carries TRBV4-2 and TRBJ2-1; 10 nucleotides agree with TRBD1. The CDR3 consists of 20 residues. The V gene end was trimmed by 2 bases and the J gene end by 0 bases; junction bases not matched to a gene: 13. The germline gives CDR1 LGHNA, CDR2 YNFKEQ. CDR3 bases: TGTGCCAGCAGCCAACCCCCGGGACAGGGGAAGGAAGGCTCCTACAATGAGCAGTTCTTC. It specifies CASSQPPGQGKEGSYNEQFF.

The V and J genes are TRBV23-1 and TRBJ2-7, with D possibly being TRBD1 (6 bases). TRBV23-1 is flagged as an ORF with uncertain function. CDR3 length equals 13 residues. V was trimmed by 11 bases and J by 2 bases, leaving 16 bases between them. The DNA of the CDR3 is TGCGCCGGTACAGGGAAATCAGCCTACGAGCAGTACTTC. Protein sequence: CAGTGKSAYEQYF.

The CDR3 is CAIRDRANTEAFF. The CDR3 DNA reads as TGTGCCATCCGGGACCGCGCAAATACTGAAGCTTTCTTT. The V call is TRBV27, the J call TRBJ1-1, with D tentatively TRBD1 (5 bases). The V gene lost 10 bases and the J gene lost 5 bases, with 17 bases spanning the gap. Germline V gene sequence: CDR1 MNHEY, CDR2 SMNVEV (reference sequence). The CDR3 loop spans 13 amino acids.

The chain couples TRBV7-9 to TRBJ2-7; D remains unclear. The CDR3 is 11 residues long. Between the trimmed V and J ends, which lost 5 bases and 3 bases, there was a span of 5 bases. The V gene's germline CDR1 is SEHNR and CDR2 FQNEAQ (reference sequence). The CDR3 nucleotides read TGTGCCAGCAGCCACGGCTACGAGCAGTACTTC. Translated: CASSHGYEQYF.

This rearrangement joins TRBV4-3 to TRBJ1-5, with a tentative D call TRBD1 (5 bases). This CDR3 has 15 amino acids. V was trimmed by 2 bases and J by 5 bases, leaving 13 bases between them. Germline CDR1 is LGHNA and CDR2 is YSLEER. This CDR3 is CASSQRGGTDQPQHF. The CDR3 DNA reads TGCGCCAGCAGCCAAAGGGGCGGGACCGATCAGCCCCAGCATTTT.

J is TRBJ2-1 and V is TRBV7-8; D might be TRBD1 (6 bases). V lost 4 bases and J 11 bases, leaving 18 bases between the germline ends. The CDR3 runs to 14 residues. Germline loops: CDR1 SGHVS, CDR2 FQNEAQ. CDR3: CASSSGAGSGQQFF. Written as DNA, the CDR3 is TGTGCCAGCAGCTCAGGGGCCGGCAGCGGACAGCAGTTCTTC.

The gene calls are TRBV9 and TRBJ1-4; possibly TRBD1 for D (6 bases). The germline V gene has CDR1 SGDLS and CDR2 YYNGEE. This CDR3 contains 16 residues. The V gene lost 3 bases and the J gene lost 2 bases, with 14 bases spanning the gap. The CDR3 DNA reads as TGTGCCAGCAGCGCAACTACAGGGTTGACTAATGAAAAACTGTTTTTT. Encoded protein: CASSATTGLTNEKLFF. Full variable domain (remainder filled in from reference TRBV9 and TRBJ1-4): DSGVTQTPKHLITATGQRVTLRCSPRSGDLSVYWYQQSLDQGLQFLIQYYNGEERAKGNILERFSAQQFPDLHSELNLSSLELGDSALYFCASSATTGLTNEKLFFGSGTQLSVL.

The CDR3 region is CASSLQGGPGELFF. In DNA form, the CDR3 reads TGTGCCAGCAGTCTACAGGGGGGGCCCGGGGAGCTGTTTTTT. The gene calls are TRBV27 and TRBJ2-2, with a possible D match to TRBD1 (8 bases). CDR1 is MNHEY and CDR2 is SMNVEV in the germline V gene (reference sequence). Trimming removed 5 bases at V and 6 bases at J, with 13 bases between. The CDR3 has 14 residues.